Below, 21 T cell receptor beta chains from the same sample are listed, as sequenced in a study of stem cell transplantation in POMP-related autoinflammatory disease. Assay used: immunoSEQ multiplex PCR; TCRdb lists only in-frame clones, some missing. The top ten clones hold 4.6% of a sample with some 9,400 clones, 75% to 85% of them seen once. The source was CD4+ T cells from PBMCs, collected after stem cell transplantation. The receptor source for this set is a human patient with POMP-related autoinflammation and immune dysregulation (PRAID). Some T cells may be the graft donor's.

This sequence joins TRBV24-1 and TRBJ2-1, with 14 bases aligning to TRBD2. Germline CDR1 reads KGHDR; CDR2 reads SFDVKD. Germline trimming cut 4 bases from V and 6 bases from J; bases unmatched to any gene: 7. The CDR3 is 17 residues long. CDR3 loop: CATSDSGLAGEFNEQFF. The CDR3 region has the DNA TGTGCCACCAGTGACTCGGGACTAGCGGGAGAATTCAATGAGCAGTTCTTC.

This chain uses TRBV12-3 or TRBV12-4 with TRBJ1-6; 10 bases agree with TRBD1. This CDR3 is 13 amino acids long. Unmatched junction bases numbered 2, after V lost 8 bases and J lost 7 bases. The CDR3 loop reads CASADRGNSPLHF. In DNA, the CDR3 is TGTGCCAGCGCGGACAGGGGGAATTCACCCCTCCACTTT.

This clone appeared a single time. V gene TRBV18 combines with J gene TRBJ2-7; the D gene is possibly TRBD2 (6 bases). The CDR3 is 14 residues long. Germline V gives CDR1 KGHSH, CDR2 LQKENI. The V and J ends lost 5 bases and 1 base respectively, with 12 bases between them. CDR3 in DNA: TGTGCCAGCTCAGCGACTAGACCTTCCTACGAGCAGTACTTC. The encoded protein is CASSATRPSYEQYF. The full variable domain, in which reference TRBV18 and TRBJ2-7 provide the parts outside the CDR3, is NAGVMQNPRHLVRRRGQEARLRCSPMKGHSHVYWYRQLPEEGLKFMVYLQKENIIDESGMPKERFSAEFPKEGPSILRIQQVVRGDSAAYFCASSATRPSYEQYFGPGTRLTVT.

The chain carries TRBV6-4 and TRBJ1-6; D ambiguous. CDR1 MRHNA and CDR2 SNTAGT come from the germline V gene. The length of the CDR3 is 13 residues. The ends were cut back, 6 bases at V and 14 bases at J, with 17 bases in the middle. The DNA of the CDR3 is TGTGCCAGCAGCTACCAACGGGGTATGGCCCTCCACTTT. Protein product: CASSYQRGMALHF.

The gene calls are TRBV4-3 and TRBJ2-7, with 12 nucleotides matching TRBD2. The CDR3 has 21 residues. The trim removed 3 bases at V and 3 bases at J, leaving 21 bases unmatched. Per the germline V gene, CDR1 is LGHNA and CDR2 is YSLEER. CDR3 protein: CASSHLRGDSNLAGGVYEQYF. CDR3 nucleotides: TGCGCCAGCAGCCACCTTCGCGGGGACAGCAATCTAGCGGGAGGGGTCTACGAGCAGTACTTC.

V usage is TRBV27 and J usage is TRBJ2-3; TRBD1 matches 10 bases. Trimming cost V 2 bases and J 3 bases; bases outside gene matches: 5. This CDR3 spans 16 amino acids. The V gene's germline CDR1 is MNHEY and CDR2 SMNVEV (reference sequence). The CDR3 DNA follows: TGTGCCAGCAGTTTAGTCGGGACAGGGGATACAGATACGCAGTATTTT. This sequence encodes CASSLVGTGDTDTQYF.

The chain employs TRBV7-3 and TRBJ2-3, with 9 bases fitting TRBD2. The CDR3 has 15 amino acids. J lost 4 bases, V lost 1 base, and 3 bases had no gene match. Per germline, CDR1 SGHTA and CDR2 FQGTGA. CDR3 DNA sequence: TGTGCCAGCAGCTTAATGGCGGGAGGGCCAGATACGCAGTATTTT. As protein: CASSLMAGGPDTQYF.

For this clone: A read error may account for a junction end that differs from germline. This sample includes further DNA sequences coding for the same CDR3. The chain recombines TRBV11-3 with TRBJ1-6; D possibly corresponds to TRBD1 (5 bases). The CDR3 is 12 amino acids. CDR1 is SGHNT, CDR2 YENEEA, per germline. CDR3 sequence reads: CASSWGNSPLHF. The CDR3 DNA follows: TGTGCCAGCAGCTGGGGGAATTCGCCCCTCCACTTT.

This clone was counted between two and nine times. This chain joins TRBV7-9 and TRBJ1-2; 10 bases map to TRBD1. Trimming removed 1 base from V and 6 bases from J; junction bases left unmatched: 11. The V gene's germline CDR1 is SEHNR and CDR2 FQNEAQ (reference sequence). This CDR3 is 17 amino acids long. This CDR3 reads CASSLGSGDRGSHGYTF. CDR3 nucleotides: TGTGCCAGCAGCTTAGGGAGTGGGGACAGGGGTTCGCATGGCTACACCTTC. Together with reference TRBV7-9 and TRBJ1-2, the CDR3 gives the full variable domain: DTGVSQNPRHKITKRGQNVTFRCDPISEHNRLYWYRQTLGQGPEFLTYFQNEAQLEKSRLLSDRFSAERPKGSFSTLEIQRTEQGDSAMYLCASSLGSGDRGSHGYTFGSGTRLTVV.

The chain has TRBV11-2 and TRBJ1-3, with D hard to call. Germline V CDR1 and CDR2: SGHAT, FQNNGV. Trimming cost V 0 bases and J 4 bases, with 4 bases left between them. This CDR3 is built from 13 residues. CDR3 sequence reads: CASSLELGNTIYF. CDR3 DNA sequence: TGTGCCAGCAGCTTAGAGCTCGGAAACACCATATATTTT.

This chain links TRBV5-1 with TRBJ2-3, with TRBD1 matching 8 bases. This CDR3 comprises 14 residues. With 0 bases clipped from V and 6 bases from J, the junction kept 3 bases outside the gene matches. Germline CDR1 reads SGHRS; CDR2 reads YFSETQ. CDR3 DNA sequence: TGCGCCAGCAGCTTGGGACAGGGGAGGGATACGCAGTATTTT. Its protein is CASSLGQGRDTQYF.

This chain uses TRBV7-8 with TRBJ2-1, with TRBD2 matching 10 bases. V dropped 7 bases and J dropped 1; count of bases not matched to a gene: 1. The germline gives CDR1 SGHVS, CDR2 FQNEAQ. The CDR3 is 14 amino acids. In DNA, the CDR3 is TGTGCCAGCATTAGCGGGAGGTCCTACAATGAGCAGTTCTTC. Protein product: CASISGRSYNEQFF.

The V gene is TRBV5-1, the J gene TRBJ2-1; D may correspond to TRBD1 or TRBD2 (6 bases each). The CDR3 contains 16 residues. V was shortened by 7 bases and J by 10 bases, with 27 bases between the two germline ends. Germline CDR1 reads SGHRS; CDR2 reads YFSETQ. CDR3: CASDPKGGGSPREQFF. CDR3 sequence (DNA): TGCGCCAGCGACCCTAAAGGGGGAGGTTCTCCCCGGGAGCAGTTCTTC.

The rearrangement uses TRBV30 and TRBJ2-1; TRBD2 matches 8 bases. CDR1 GTSNPN and CDR2 SVGIG come from the germline V gene (reference sequence). CDR3 size: 14 residues. V was pared by 0 bases and J by 4 bases, with 2 bases of the junction left unmatched. CDR3 sequence (DNA): TGTGCCTGGAGTGTAATAGCGGGGTACAATGAGCAGTTCTTC. It codes for CAWSVIAGYNEQFF.

The CDR3 coding sequence is TGTGCCAGCTCACCTCGACGGGACAGGGGGCTCAATGAGCAGTTCTTC. This codes for CASSPRRDRGLNEQFF. The V gene is TRBV18, the J gene TRBJ2-1; 12 nucleotides line up with TRBD1. The CDR3 has 16 amino acids. The trim removed 3 bases at V and 6 bases at J, leaving 6 bases unmatched. Germline lookup yields CDR1 KGHSH and CDR2 LQKENI.

This chain connects TRBV4-2 to TRBJ2-1; 12 bases are shared with TRBD2. Trimming removed 0 bases from V and 8 bases from J; junction bases left unmatched: 8. This CDR3 contains 17 residues. Germline CDR1 LGHNA, CDR2 YNFKEQ. The DNA of the CDR3 is TGTGCCAGCAGCCAAGAACTAAGACTAGCGGGAGTGGATGAGCAGTTCTTC. Protein: CASSQELRLAGVDEQFF.

The rearrangement links TRBV11-2 to TRBJ2-4; D is perhaps TRBD2 (7 bases). The CDR3 sequence is 16 residues long. Trimming removed 5 bases at V and 7 bases at J, with 21 bases between. Germline V gene sequence: CDR1 SGHAT, CDR2 FQNNGV. CDR3 residues: CASSRLAGAARNIQYF. The CDR3 coding sequence is TGTGCCAGCAGCCGGCTGGCGGGGGCAGCACGGAACATTCAGTACTTC.

This chain joins TRBV28 and TRBJ2-3; D is undetermined. The CDR3 is 15 amino acids. The germline V gene has CDR1 MDHEN and CDR2 SYDVKM. Trimming left V 6 bases short and J 1 base short, with 14 bases between. CDR3: CASSPTPTRTDTQYF. In DNA form, the CDR3 reads TGTGCCAGCAGCCCCACCCCCACTCGCACAGATACGCAGTATTTT.

V usage is TRBV11-2 and J usage is TRBJ2-4, with D perhaps TRBD1 (6 bases). The V end lost 1 base, the J end lost 0 bases, and 13 bases lay between the germline ends. Germline CDR1 and CDR2: SGHAT and FQNNGV. CDR3 size: 17 residues. CDR3: CASSLGRGSIAKNIQYF. CDR3 DNA: TGTGCCAGCAGCTTAGGTAGGGGGTCCATAGCCAAAAACATTCAGTACTTC.

The chain is built from TRBV24-1 and TRBJ1-2, with 7 nucleotides matching TRBD1. The V and J ends lost 3 bases and 0 bases, in that order; junction bases with no gene match: 6. This CDR3 contains 16 residues. In germline, CDR1 is KGHDR, CDR2 SFDVKD. As DNA, the CDR3 is TGTGCCACCAGTGATCCCCGGGACAGCCCTAACTATGGCTACACCTTC. As protein: CATSDPRDSPNYGYTF.

Only one count was recorded for this clone. CDR3 nucleotides: TGTGCCAGCAGTTTATCGGTGGTTTGGGGGCATGGCTACACCTTC. Encoded protein: CASSLSVVWGHGYTF. The chain is built from TRBV28 and TRBJ1-2; TRBD1 is a possible D gene (6 bases). The CDR3 extends over 15 amino acids. The germline V and J ends were trimmed by 1 base and 6 bases, with 15 bases remaining between them. The germline V gene has CDR1 MDHEN and CDR2 SYDVKM.